The 5 T cell receptor beta chains reported below all come from one sample, sequenced in a study of T-cell reconstitution after alpha-beta-depleted transplantation in children. Preparing the TCRbeta library involved the use of unique molecular identifiers. TCRdb re-called the PCR reads with MiXCR, one entry per CDR3 protein. In the table there are around 490,000 distinct CDR3 sequences, roughly 10% of which are singletons. Sequences were derived from PBMCs, mostly from graft donor cells, sampled 180 days after TCRalphabeta/CD19-depleted stem cell transplant. The source is a female patient between 2 and 15 years old who had a stem cell transplant for aplastic anemia, so the T cells may come from the graft donor.

The chain carries TRBV20-1 and TRBJ2-1, with 10 nucleotides matching TRBD2. This CDR3 is built from 16 residues. The V gene's germline CDR1 is DFQATT and CDR2 SNEGSKA (reference sequence). V shed 3 bases and J 9 bases; nucleotides not matched to a gene: 14. DNA of the CDR3: TGCAGTGCTAGTGCGGGGCTAGCGGGAGTCGGGGCTGAGCAGTTCTTC. It yields the protein CSASAGLAGVGAEQFF.

The chain links TRBV4-1 to TRBJ2-1; TRBD2 matches at 10 bases. This CDR3 has 16 residues. V lost 0 bases, J lost 7 bases, and 6 bases stayed unmatched. Looked up from germline, CDR1 is MGHRA and CDR2 is YSYEKL. The CDR3 nucleotides read TGCGCCAGCAGCCAAGAGGTTAGCGGGAGGTGGAATGAGCAGTTCTTC. Its protein is CASSQEVSGRWNEQFF.

The chain uses TRBV7-2 and TRBJ1-3; D not resolved. The CDR3 contains 15 residues. Germline V gene sequence: CDR1 SGHTA, CDR2 FQGNSA. V shed 1 base and J shed 4 bases, with 11 bases lying between them. CDR3 DNA sequence: TGTGCCAGCAGCTTAGAGGCCTTGCGGGGAAACACCATATATTTT. It specifies CASSLEALRGNTIYF.

This chain links TRBV29-1 with TRBJ2-5; 9 bases align to TRBD2. CDR3 size: 20 residues. Trimming removed 2 bases from V and 3 bases from J; junction bases left unmatched: 22. Germline lookup yields CDR1 SQVTM and CDR2 ANQGSEA. The CDR3 DNA reads TGCAGCGTTGAACCCGGAAACTGGGATAGCGGGAGCAGGAGGGAAGAGACCCAGTACTTC. This codes for CSVEPGNWDSGSRREETQYF. The full variable domain, rest sourced from reference TRBV29-1 and TRBJ2-5, is SAVISQKPSRDICQRGTSLTIQCQVDSQVTMMFWYRQQPGQSLTLIATANQGSEATYESGFVIDKFPISRPNLTFSTLTVSNMSPEDSSIYLCSVEPGNWDSGSRREETQYFGPGTRLLVL.

The rearrangement joins TRBV4-2 to TRBJ2-3; D may be TRBD2 (6 bases). V lost 2 bases, J lost 4 bases, and 28 bases lay in between. Germline V gene lookup returns CDR1 LGHNA and CDR2 YNFKEQ. This CDR3 has 20 residues. CDR3 in DNA: TGTGCCAGCAGCCAACGGCCCTCTTCCGGCGGGACTTTTGGCGCAGATACGCAGTATTTT. Translating it yields CASSQRPSSGGTFGADTQYF.